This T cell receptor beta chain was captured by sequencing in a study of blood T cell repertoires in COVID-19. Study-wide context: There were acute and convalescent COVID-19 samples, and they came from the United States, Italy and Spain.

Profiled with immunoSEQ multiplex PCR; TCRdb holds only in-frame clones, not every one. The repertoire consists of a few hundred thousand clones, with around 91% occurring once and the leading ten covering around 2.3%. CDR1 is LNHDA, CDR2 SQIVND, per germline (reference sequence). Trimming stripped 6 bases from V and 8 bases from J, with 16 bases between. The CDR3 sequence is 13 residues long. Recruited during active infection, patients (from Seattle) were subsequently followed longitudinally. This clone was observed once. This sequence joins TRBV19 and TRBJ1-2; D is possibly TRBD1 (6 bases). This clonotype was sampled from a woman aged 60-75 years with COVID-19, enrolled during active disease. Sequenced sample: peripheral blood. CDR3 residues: CASSVDRRLGYTF. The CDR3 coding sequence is TGTGCCAGTAGCGTTGACAGGCGTCTGGGCTACACCTTC.